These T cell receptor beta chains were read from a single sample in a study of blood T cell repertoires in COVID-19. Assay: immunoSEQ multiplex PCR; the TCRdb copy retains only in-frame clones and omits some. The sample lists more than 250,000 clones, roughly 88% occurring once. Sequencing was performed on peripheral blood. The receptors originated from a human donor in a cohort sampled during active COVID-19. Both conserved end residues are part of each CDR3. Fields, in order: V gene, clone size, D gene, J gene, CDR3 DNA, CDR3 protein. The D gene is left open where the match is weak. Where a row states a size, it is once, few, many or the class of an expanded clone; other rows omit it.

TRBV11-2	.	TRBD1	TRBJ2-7	TGTGCCAGCAGCTTGGACAGGGGGGCAGAGCAGTACTTC	CASSLDRGAEQYF
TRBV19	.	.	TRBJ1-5	TGTGCCAGTAGCTTCTCCGGGACAAGGGGTAATCAGCCCCAGCATTTT	CASSFSGTRGNQPQHF
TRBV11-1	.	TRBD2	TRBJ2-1	TGTGCCAGCAGCTTAGGCCCTGGCGGGAGAAATGAGCAGTTCTTC	CASSLGPGGRNEQFF
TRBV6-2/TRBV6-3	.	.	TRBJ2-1	TGTGCCAGCAGTTACTCGACCCGGGGTGAGCAGTTCTTC	CASSYSTRGEQFF
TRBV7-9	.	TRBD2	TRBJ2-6	TGTGCCAGCAGCCTTACGGGACTAGCGGGCTCTGGGGCCAACGTCCTGACTTTC	CASSLTGLAGSGANVLTF
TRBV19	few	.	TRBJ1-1	TGTGCCAGTAGTGTACGGAGGACTGAAGCTTTCTTT	CASSVRRTEAFF
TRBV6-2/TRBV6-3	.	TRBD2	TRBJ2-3	TGTGCCAGCAGCCCACCCGCGGGAGGGCGGGATACGCAGTATTTT	CASSPPAGGRDTQYF
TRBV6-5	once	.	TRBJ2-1	TGTGCCAGCAGTCGGGACTTTTACTACAATGAGCAGTTCTTC	CASSRDFYYNEQFF
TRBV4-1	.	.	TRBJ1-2	TGCGCCAGCAGCCAAGATCCGGGGAATTGGGGCTACACCTTC	CASSQDPGNWGYTF
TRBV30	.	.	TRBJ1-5	TGTGCCTGGAGTGTACAAAGTAATCAGCCCCAGCATTTT	CAWSVQSNQPQHF
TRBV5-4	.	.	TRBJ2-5	TGTGCCAGCAGCTTAATAAGCGTCCAAGAGACCCAGTACTTC	CASSLISVQETQYF
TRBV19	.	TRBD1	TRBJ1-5	TGTGCCAGTCGAAGGACAGGGGACAATCAGCCCCAGCATTTT	CASRRTGDNQPQHF
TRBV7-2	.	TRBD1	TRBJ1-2	TGTGCCAGCAGCTTATTGGGTCCAGGGACAGGGGACCTTTGGTATGGCTACACCTTC	CASSLLGPGTGDLWYGYTF
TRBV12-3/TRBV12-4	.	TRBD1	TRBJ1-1	TGTGCCAGCAGGACAGGGGGCACTGAAGCTTTCTTT	CASRTGGTEAFF
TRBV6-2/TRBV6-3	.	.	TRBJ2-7	TGTGCCAGCAGTTACTCGACCTTAAGCGGGTCGCCGTCCTACGAGCAGTACTTC	CASSYSTLSGSPSYEQYF
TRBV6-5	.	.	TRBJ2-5	TGTGCCAGCAGTTACAAAAGGGGCGCAAGGCAAGAGACCCAGTACTTC	CASSYKRGARQETQYF
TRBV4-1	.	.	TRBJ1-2	TGCGCCAGCAGCCAAGTCAGGGCGAGATCAAACTATGGCTACACCTTC	CASSQVRARSNYGYTF
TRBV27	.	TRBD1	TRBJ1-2	TGTGCCAGCAGTTTGGACAGGGCTAACTATGGCTACACCTTC	CASSLDRANYGYTF
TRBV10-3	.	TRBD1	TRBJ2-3	TGTGCCATCAGTGAGTTAACAGGGGGCGCGGATACGCAGTATTTT	CAISELTGGADTQYF
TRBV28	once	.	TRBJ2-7	TGTGCCAGCACTGAAGGGAGCTCCTACGAGCAGTACTTC	CASTEGSSYEQYF
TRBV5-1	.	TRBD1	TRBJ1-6	TGCGCCAGCAACTCGGGGGACAGGCATAATTCACCCCTCCACTTT	CASNSGDRHNSPLHF
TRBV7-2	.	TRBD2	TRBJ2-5	TGTGCCAGCAGCACGTCTAGCGGGGGGGCCGGGGAGACCCAGTACTTC	CASSTSSGGAGETQYF
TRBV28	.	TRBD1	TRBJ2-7	TGTGCCAGCAACACCCCCGGGACAGGCTACGAGCAGTACTTC	CASNTPGTGYEQYF
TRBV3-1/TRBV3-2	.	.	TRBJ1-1	TGTGCCAGCAGCCAAGTCTGGAACACTGAAGCTTTCTTT	CASSQVWNTEAFF
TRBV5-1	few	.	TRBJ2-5	TGCGCCAGCAGCTTGGGTCGAGTGTGGTTCTTCGAAGACAGTTCAGGGGAGACCCAGTACTTC	CASSLGRVWFFEDSSGETQYF
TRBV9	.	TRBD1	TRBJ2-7	TGTGCCAGCAGCCTACACGGGACAGGGCTGGGCGAGCAGTACTTC	CASSLHGTGLGEQYF
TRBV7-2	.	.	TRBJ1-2	TGTGCCAGCAGCCAGGGGCGAGTGCTTGCTCGGGGCTACACCTTC	CASSQGRVLARGYTF
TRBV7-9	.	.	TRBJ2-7	TGTGCCAGCAGCTCCTCAGGTATCTCCTACGAGCAGTACTTC	CASSSSGISYEQYF
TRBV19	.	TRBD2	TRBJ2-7	TGTGCCAGTAGTATGAGTATATCTAGCGGACTCTACGAGCAGTACTTC	CASSMSISSGLYEQYF
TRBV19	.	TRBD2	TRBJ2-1	TGTGCCAGTAGTCCCGGGGGGGGCTACAATGAGCAGTTCTTC	CASSPGGGYNEQFF